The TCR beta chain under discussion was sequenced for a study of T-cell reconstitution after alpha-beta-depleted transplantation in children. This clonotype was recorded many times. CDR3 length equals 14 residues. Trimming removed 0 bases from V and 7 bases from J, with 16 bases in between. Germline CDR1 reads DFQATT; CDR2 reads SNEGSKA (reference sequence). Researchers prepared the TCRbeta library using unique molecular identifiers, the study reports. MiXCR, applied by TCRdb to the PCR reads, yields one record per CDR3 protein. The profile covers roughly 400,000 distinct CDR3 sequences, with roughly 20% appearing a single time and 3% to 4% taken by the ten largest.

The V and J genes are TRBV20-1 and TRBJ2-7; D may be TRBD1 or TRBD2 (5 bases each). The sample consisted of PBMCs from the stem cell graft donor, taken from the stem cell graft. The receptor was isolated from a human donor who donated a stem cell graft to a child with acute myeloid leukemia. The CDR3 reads CSARDYEGLREQYF. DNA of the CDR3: TGCAGTGCTAGAGATTACGAGGGGCTAAGGGAGCAGTACTTC.